This T cell receptor (beta chain) was captured in a study of healthy donors' naive CD4 and CD8 T cells (dated by TCRdb to between 2014 and 2016). Regarding the research as a whole: The donors were selected to cover three age groups of six people each (20-25, 40-50 and 60-70 years), had a mean age of 44, and were half female. For TCR alpha, a new primer set was designed to cover all functional IMGT alpha gene variants, and all other steps followed the beta-chain workflow. The study sequenced rearranged TCR alpha and beta chains from naive CD4+ and CD8+ T cells to test how TCR variation relates to lineage commitment. Peripheral blood mononuclear cells were collected from 20 or so healthy, unrelated individuals. Donors were HLA-typed by sequencing at HLA-A, -B, -C, -DRB1, -DQB1 and -DPB1 using the SBTexcellerator protocol, an ABI3130xl analyzer and SBTengine software. The paper's findings and limits, for the study overall: Most V and J gene segments were reportedly biased between naive CD4+ and CD8+ cells, consistently across donors and independent of HLA genotype. Alpha and beta chains were sequenced in bulk and could not be paired, so combined chain effects were not evaluated. Taken together, V genes, J genes and CDR3 charge appeared to account for roughly an eighth of the variance in CD4/CD8 propensity, mostly acting in an additive way. In both chains, CD4+ lineage was associated with a positively charged CDR3, and CD8+ lineage was associated with a negatively charged CDR3. Possible repertoire bias from homeostatic proliferation of naive T cells was not directly addressed.

Cells with a CD4+CD8-CD45RO-CD45RA+ profile were isolated by FACS and defined as naive CD4+ T cells, and those with a CD8+CD4-CD45RA+CD27bright profile were defined as naive CD8+ T cells. Sorting used antibodies against CD4 (RPA-T4), CD8 (SK1), CD27 (O323), CD45RA (HI100) and CD45RO (UCHL1). Sequencer: 454 GS FLX Titanium. A previously published linear amplification protocol was used to build the TCR libraries, starting from roughly 500 ng of total RNA. The sequencing itself ran on the Roche/454 Genome Sequencer using Titanium chemistry. In the paper's pipeline: From four or five of the healthy donors, a total of roughly 80,000 rearranged TCR alpha transcripts were sequenced. Duplicate transcripts were dropped, and unique TCR clonotypes were identified by the CDR3 junction according to IMGT nomenclature. In R 2.13.0, logistic regression modeled CD4 versus CD8 status on V and J genes, adjusting for donor effects, with Bonferroni correction for multiple testing. TCRdb passed the public sequencing reads through fastp at Q25 and MiXCR, retaining productive beta sequences. Rows matching on CDR3 protein sequence are summarized as one entry with the most common DNA and genes. Here the V and J calls rest on TCRdb's processing, not on the authors' analysis. Recorded for this sample are approximately 200,000 distinct CDR3 sequences; over 60% of them occurred a single time. Roughly 2.4% of the sample goes to the ten largest clones.

This clonotype was found once. Its antigen is not yet known. Per-nucleotide qualities are absent, and no much larger clonotype sits a single base away. A single read is weak support. Trimming removed 6 bases from V and 1 base from J; the gene matches leave 3 bases unexplained. Its CDR3 holds 14 amino acids, cysteine through phenylalanine. Solely the CDR3 DNA is kept, with 42 bases framed from the first base. Sequences SQVTM (CDR1) and ANQGSEA (CDR2) are obtained from the germline V gene. The source of this sequence is a pool of human donors in good health; the sample pools cells from several healthy donors. Material: naive CD4+ and CD8+ T cells sorted from blood, pooled from several donors. The meaning of the sample's cell subset or site label: FACS-sorted naive CD4+ (CD45RO-CD45RA+) and naive CD8+ (CD45RA+CD27bright) T cells. In this chain, TRBV29-1 is recombined with TRBJ2-7; 13 junctional bases match TRBD2. The bases read TGCAGCGTAAGGGGACTAGCGGGGTCCTACGAGCAGTACTTC. This is translated as CSVRGLAGSYEQYF.